The 14 T cell receptor beta chains below were found in one sample sequenced in a study of identical twins. One entry per CDR3 protein, called by TCRdb with MiXCR from the 5' RACE reads. The sample holds about 810,000 distinct CDR3 sequences, roughly an eighth seen once. This sample was shared with a second study, whose subject was yellow fever vaccine responses in identical twins.

The specimen was PBMCs. The receptors were gathered from a woman aged 18-35 years in good health.

The chain has TRBV27 and TRBJ2-3, with D tentatively TRBD2 (6 bases). This CDR3 region has 15 residues. Trimming removed 3 bases at V and 3 bases at J, with 13 bases between. Germline lookup yields CDR1 MNHEY and CDR2 SMNVEV (reference sequence). The CDR3 region has the DNA TGTGCCAGCAGTTTCGTGGGAGGCGGGACAGATACGCAGTATTTT. It encodes CASSFVGGGTDTQYF.

The gene calls are TRBV5-1 and TRBJ2-1, with D hard to call. V was cut by 2 bases and J by 0 bases, with 15 bases left in between. Germline assignment: CDR1 SGHRS and CDR2 YFSETQ. This CDR3 region has 17 residues. The CDR3 reads CASSLDKGLSSYNEQFF. CDR3 in DNA: TGCGCCAGCAGCTTAGATAAAGGGCTGAGCTCCTACAATGAGCAGTTCTTC.

The table lists this clonotype with a few counts. The rearrangement uses TRBV20-1 and TRBJ2-2, with D uncertain. The CDR3 sequence is 16 residues long. Germline V gene sequence: CDR1 DFQATT, CDR2 SNEGSKA (reference sequence). With 0 bases removed from V and 0 bases from J, the gap between germline ends came to 11 bases. CDR3 DNA: TGCAGTGCTAGAGATCAGTACACCACGAACACCGGGGAGCTGTTTTTT. It specifies CSARDQYTTNTGELFF.

At least ten counts were recorded for this clonotype. This sequence joins TRBV12-3 or TRBV12-4 and TRBJ2-1, with D hard to call. The CDR3 length is 13 residues. Trimming shortened V by 6 bases and J by 6 bases, and 12 bases separated the two germline ends. The CDR3: CASSKTRPNEQFF. For the CDR3, the DNA is TGTGCCAGCAGCAAAACCCGGCCCAATGAGCAGTTCTTC.

The rearrangement links TRBV5-5 to TRBJ1-1; D remains ambiguous. Germline V gene sequence: CDR1 SGHKS, CDR2 YYEKEE (reference sequence). Trimming shortened V by 0 bases and J by 6 bases, and 9 bases separated the two germline ends. The CDR3 length is 13 residues. CDR3 in amino acids: CASSLDPVAEAFF. The CDR3 region has the DNA TGTGCCAGCAGCTTGGATCCTGTGGCTGAAGCTTTCTTT. The complete variable domain, with remaining parts taken from reference TRBV5-5 and TRBJ1-1, reads DAGVTQSPTHLIKTRGQQVTLRCSPISGHKSVSWYQQVLGQGPQFIFQYYEKEERGRGNFPDRFSARQFPNYSSELNVNALLLGDSALYLCASSLDPVAEAFFGQGTRLTVV.

In nucleotides, the CDR3 is TGTGCCAGCAGTGAAAATTGGCAAACGGATACGCAGTATTTT. Translation: CASSENWQTDTQYF. The V gene is TRBV2, the J gene TRBJ2-3; D call uncertain. The CDR3 consists of 14 residues. V lost 2 bases and J lost 6, with 12 bases in between. Germline loops: CDR1 SNHLY, CDR2 FYNNEI.

The chain links TRBV6-1 to TRBJ1-2, with D tentatively TRBD1 (6 bases). Trimming pared 6 bases from V and 2 bases from J, leaving 28 bases between. In germline, CDR1 is MNHNS, CDR2 SASEGT. The CDR3 spans 19 residues. The CDR3 protein is CASRPTFFIGGLPNYGYTF. As DNA, the CDR3 is TGTGCCAGCAGGCCTACTTTTTTTATCGGGGGGCTTCCCAACTATGGCTACACCTTC.

This clonotype was seen repeatedly, ten times or more. J is TRBJ1-5 and V is TRBV15; D ambiguous. The CDR3 is made up of 12 amino acids. With 3 bases removed from V and 4 bases from J, the gap between germline ends came to 4 bases. Per germline, CDR1 LNHNV and CDR2 YYDKDF (reference sequence). The CDR3 sequence: CATSSFNQPQHF. The CDR3 DNA follows: TGTGCCACCAGCAGCTTTAATCAGCCCCAGCATTTT.

The chain couples TRBV7-2 to TRBJ2-2, with 12 bases matching TRBD1. The CDR3 sequence is 15 residues long. CDR1 and CDR2 from the germline V gene are SGHTA and FQGNSA. Trimming removed 5 bases from V and 7 bases from J; junction bases left unmatched: 5. The CDR3 sequence is CASSGDRGRFGELFF. The CDR3 DNA reads TGTGCCAGCAGCGGGGACAGGGGGCGGTTCGGGGAGCTGTTTTTT.

This clonotype was counted a few times. The chain's CDR3 is CASSWGLAGLLNEQFF. CDR3 nucleotides: TGCGCCAGCAGCTGGGGTCTAGCGGGGTTACTCAATGAGCAGTTCTTC. The chain employs TRBV5-1 and TRBJ2-1, with 9 positions matching TRBD2. The CDR3 totals 16 residues. J lost 6 bases, V lost 3 bases, and 10 bases had no gene match. Germline V gives CDR1 SGHRS, CDR2 YFSETQ.

This clonotype has more than one count but fewer than ten. The chain combines TRBV5-6 with TRBJ1-1, with D possibly TRBD1 on 5 matching bases. Germline lookup yields CDR1 SGHDT and CDR2 YYEEEE. The CDR3 totals 12 residues. V dropped 3 bases and J dropped 8 bases, with 11 bases sitting between them. CDR3 DNA sequence: TGTGCCAGCAGCTACCAGGGTCCCGAAGCTTTCTTT. It specifies CASSYQGPEAFF.

The chain carries TRBV2 and TRBJ2-5; D might be TRBD2 (5 bases). The CDR3 loop spans 13 amino acids. The germline V gene has CDR1 SNHLY and CDR2 FYNNEI. Trimming stripped 8 bases from V and 1 base from J, with 11 bases between. The CDR3 region is CASQEEVQETQYF. The DNA for the CDR3 is TGTGCCAGCCAAGAGGAGGTCCAAGAGACCCAGTACTTC.

The J gene is TRBJ2-7, the V gene TRBV28; tentatively, D is TRBD1 (5 bases). This CDR3 spans 13 amino acids. V was pared by 7 bases and J by 4 bases, with 14 bases between. Germline V lookup: CDR1 MDHEN, CDR2 SYDVKM. The CDR3 nucleotides are TGTGCCAGCATGCAGGGTAATCGGTACGAGCAGTACGTC. This gives the protein CASMQGNRYEQYV.

This clonotype occurred a few times. The CDR3: CASSRAPEYEQYF. The CDR3 DNA reads TGCGCCAGCAGCAGGGCCCCTGAGTACGAGCAGTACTTC. The chain is built from TRBV5-1 and TRBJ2-7; D is uncertain. The ends were cut back, 4 bases at V and 4 bases at J, with 12 bases in the middle. This CDR3 has 13 amino acids. Germline V gene lookup returns CDR1 SGHRS and CDR2 YFSETQ.